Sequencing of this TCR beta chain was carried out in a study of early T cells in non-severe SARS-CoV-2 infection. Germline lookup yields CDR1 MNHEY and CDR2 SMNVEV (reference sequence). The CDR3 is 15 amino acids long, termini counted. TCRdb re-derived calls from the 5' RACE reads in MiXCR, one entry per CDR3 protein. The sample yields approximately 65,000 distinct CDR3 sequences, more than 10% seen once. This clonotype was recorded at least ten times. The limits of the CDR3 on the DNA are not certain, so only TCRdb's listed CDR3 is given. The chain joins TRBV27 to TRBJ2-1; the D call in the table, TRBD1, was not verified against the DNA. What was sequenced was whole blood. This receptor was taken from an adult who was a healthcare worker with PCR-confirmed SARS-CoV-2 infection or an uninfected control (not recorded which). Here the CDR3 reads CASSLSARWAGGAVF.